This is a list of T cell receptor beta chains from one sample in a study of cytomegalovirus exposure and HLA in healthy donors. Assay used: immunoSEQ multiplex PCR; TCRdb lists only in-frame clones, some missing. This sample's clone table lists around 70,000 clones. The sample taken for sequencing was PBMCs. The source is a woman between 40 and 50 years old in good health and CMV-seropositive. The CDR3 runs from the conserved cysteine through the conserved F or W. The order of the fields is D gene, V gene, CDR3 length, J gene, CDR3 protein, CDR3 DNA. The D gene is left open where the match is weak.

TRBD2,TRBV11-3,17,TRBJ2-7,CASSQGLAGGYSYEQYF,TGTGCCAGCAGCCAGGGACTAGCGGGAGGGTACTCCTACGAGCAGTACTTC
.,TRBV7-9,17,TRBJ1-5,CASSGSGGLTYNQPQHF,TGTGCCAGCAGCGGGAGCGGGGGCCTTACCTACAATCAGCCCCAGCATTTT
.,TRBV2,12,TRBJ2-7,CASNLDSPEQYF,TGTGCCAGCAATCTTGACAGTCCCGAGCAGTACTTC
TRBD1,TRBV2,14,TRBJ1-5,CASRTGLSNQPQHF,TGTGCCAGCAGGACAGGGCTAAGCAATCAGCCCCAGCATTTT
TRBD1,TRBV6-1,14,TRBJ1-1,CASHRQGYRTEAFF,TGTGCCAGCCACCGACAGGGGTATCGGACTGAAGCTTTCTTT
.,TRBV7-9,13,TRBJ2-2,CASSGGVTGELFF,TGTGCCAGCTCAGGCGGGGTAACCGGGGAGCTGTTTTTT
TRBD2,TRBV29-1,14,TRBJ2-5,CSVAGLAGQETQYF,TGCAGCGTTGCAGGACTAGCGGGACAAGAGACCCAGTACTTC
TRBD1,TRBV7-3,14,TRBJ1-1,CASSLDGTANEAFF,TGTGCCAGCAGCTTAGATGGGACAGCCAATGAAGCTTTCTTT
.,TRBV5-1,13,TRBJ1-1,CASSLGLAWEAFF,TGCGCCAGCAGCCTGGGACTGGCCTGGGAAGCTTTCTTT
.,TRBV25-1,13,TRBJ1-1,CASSIGRSTEAFF,TGTGCCAGCAGTATAGGGAGGTCCACTGAAGCTTTCTTT
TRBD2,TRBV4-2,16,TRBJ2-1,CASSQDGTSPYNEQFF,TGTGCCAGCAGCCAAGATGGGACTAGCCCCTACAATGAGCAGTTCTTC
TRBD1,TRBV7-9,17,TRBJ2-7,CASSSARRDREFYEQYF,TGTGCCAGCAGCTCCGCTCGCCGGGACAGGGAATTCTACGAGCAGTACTTC
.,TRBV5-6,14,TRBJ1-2,CASSLYPGRYGYTF,TGTGCCAGCAGCTTGTATCCAGGGAGGTATGGCTACACCTTC
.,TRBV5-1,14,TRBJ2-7,CASSLQGNGHEQYF,TGCGCCAGCAGCCTCCAGGGGAATGGACACGAGCAGTACTTC
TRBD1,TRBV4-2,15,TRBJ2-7,CASSQTGTGNYEQYF,TGTGCCAGCAGCCAAACCGGGACAGGGAACTACGAGCAGTACTTC
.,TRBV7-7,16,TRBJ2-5,CASSPGVSGAQETQYF,TGTGCTAGCAGCCCAGGGGTAAGCGGGGCCCAAGAGACCCAGTACTTC
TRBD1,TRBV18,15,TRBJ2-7,CASSPSRDRGYEQYF,TGTGCCAGCTCACCGAGTAGGGACAGGGGGTACGAGCAGTACTTC
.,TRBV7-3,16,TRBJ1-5,CASSLKVSGSNQPQHF,TGTGCCAGCAGCTTAAAGGTTTCCGGGAGCAATCAGCCCCAGCATTTT
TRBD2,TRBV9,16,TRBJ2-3,CASSERAGGNTDTQYF,TGTGCCAGCAGCGAGAGAGCGGGGGGAAACACAGATACGCAGTATTTT
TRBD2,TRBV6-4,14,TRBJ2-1,CASSALGLANEQFF,TGTGCCAGCAGTGCCTTGGGACTAGCTAATGAGCAGTTCTTC
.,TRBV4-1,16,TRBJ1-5,CASSQMTGDLNQPQHF,TGCGCCAGCAGCCAAATGACGGGGGATCTTAATCAGCCCCAGCATTTT
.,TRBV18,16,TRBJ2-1,CASSPPTGEVGSQSVF,TGTGCCAGCTCACCCCCAACAGGGGAGGTAGGGTCTCAATCGGTCTTC
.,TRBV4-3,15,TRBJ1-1,CASSQESSAVAEAFF,TGCGCCAGCAGCCAAGAGTCGTCCGCGGTCGCTGAAGCTTTCTTT
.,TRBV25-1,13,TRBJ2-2,CASSRGEAGELFF,TGTGCCAGCAGTCGAGGAGAGGCCGGGGAGCTGTTTTTT
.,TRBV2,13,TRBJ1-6,CAWRQSYNSPLHF,TGTGCCTGGAGACAGAGCTATAATTCACCCCTCCACTTT
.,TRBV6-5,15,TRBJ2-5,CASSYSQGRAETQYF,TGTGCCAGCAGTTACTCTCAGGGCAGGGCCGAGACCCAGTACTTC